The text below deals with one T cell receptor (beta chain). Its matching antigen is unknown. TCRdb's copy holds only in-frame clones and misses some; the assay was immunoSEQ multiplex PCR. The sample holds over 60,000 clones; roughly 80% are singletons and the top ten take about 7%. This sample stems from a study of OX40 agonist ivuxolimab in advanced cancers. Background on the study: Partial responses were achieved by three patients: one hepatocellular carcinoma, two cutaneous melanoma. Study conclusions and caveats: Both CD4+ and CD8+ T cell populations in blood had undergone clonal expansion by week 6 at 0.1 to 3.0 mg/kg. The 0.1-3.0 mg/kg partial responders had among the lowest clonal expansion.

The CDR3 has 16 residues. The germline V gene has CDR1 KGHSH and CDR2 LQKENI. The V end lost 3 bases, the J end lost 0 bases, and 12 bases lay between the germline ends. Exclusion applied to patients with autoimmune disease history or systemic immunosuppression. The TCR sequence derives from an adult with an advanced solid tumor such as melanoma, head and neck, liver or kidney cancer. The sequenced sample was CD4+ or CD8+ T cells sorted from blood, obtained in a trial of the OX40 agonist ivuxolimab. The V call is TRBV18, the J call TRBJ1-3; no reliable D call. DNA for the CDR3: TGTGCCAGCTCACCGGGCGGACTCAGCTCTGGAAACACCATATATTTT. The encoded protein is CASSPGGLSSGNTIYF.